The 28 T cell receptor beta chains below come from one sample, sequenced in a study of identifying expanded T cells in peripheral blood. Repertoires were generated with immunoSEQ multiplex PCR, while TCRdb's copy carries only in-frame clones and drops some. The table has around 81,000 clones, roughly 81% seen once. The sample consisted of blood. These receptors all come from a person aged 18-70 years in good health.

The chain recombines TRBV5-8 with TRBJ1-2; D not certain. The germline gives CDR1 SGHTS, CDR2 YDEGEE. The CDR3 covers 11 residues. V was clipped by 0 bases and J by 3 bases, with 0 bases between them. CDR3 residues: CASSLDYGYTF. The CDR3 bases are TGTGCCAGCAGCTTGGACTATGGCTACACCTTC. Full variable domain (rest looked up from reference TRBV5-8 and TRBJ1-2): EAGVTQSPTHLIKTRGQQATLRCSPISGHTSVYWYQQALGLGLQFLLWYDEGEERNRGNFPPRFSGRQFPNYSSELNVNALELEDSALYLCASSLDYGYTFGSGTRLTVV.

The CDR3 sequence is CASSWTTSADYYGYTF. The CDR3, as DNA: TGTGCCAGCAGCTGGACGACGTCCGCGGATTACTATGGCTACACCTTC. This chain joins TRBV9 and TRBJ1-2; no definite D call. Trimming took off 4 bases at V and 3 bases at J, with 19 bases between the two ends. CDR3 length: 16 amino acids. Germline values: CDR1 SGDLS, CDR2 YYNGEE.

V and J are TRBV9 and TRBJ2-7; 8 bases align to TRBD1. Germline values: CDR1 SGDLS, CDR2 YYNGEE. The CDR3 is 15 amino acids. V gave up 3 bases and J gave up 1 base; unmatched junction bases: 6. The CDR3 DNA reads TGTGCCAGCAGCGAGAGCCGGGACAGGTCCTACGAGCAGTACTTC. Encoded protein: CASSESRDRSYEQYF.

The gene calls are TRBV23-1 and TRBJ2-3; TRBD2 is a possible D gene (6 bases). TRBV23-1 is an open reading frame whose function is uncertain. This CDR3 has 17 residues. V gave up 0 bases and J gave up 4 bases, with 17 bases separating them. CDR3 residues: CASSQSLAGPDPDTQYF. The CDR3 DNA sequence: TGCGCCAGCAGTCAATCACTAGCAGGCCCCGACCCAGATACGCAGTATTTT.

The sample holds one count of this clone. The rearrangement uses TRBV27 and TRBJ2-5; 7 bases match TRBD1. CDR3 length: 13 residues. After removal of 3 bases from V and 5 bases from J, the junction contained 3 bases not matched to a gene. Germline V gene lookup returns CDR1 MNHEY and CDR2 SMNVEV (reference sequence). The CDR3: CASSLTGWETQYF. CDR3 bases: TGTGCCAGCAGTTTGACAGGGTGGGAGACCCAGTACTTC.

The chain combines TRBV5-1 with TRBJ1-5, with D tentatively TRBD1 (5 bases). Germline values: CDR1 SGHRS, CDR2 YFSETQ. V gave up 1 base and J gave up 5 bases, with 7 bases separating them. This CDR3 is 13 amino acids long. CDR3 DNA: TGCGCCAGCAGCTTGAGGGGTTATCAGCCCCAGCATTTT. Residues: CASSLRGYQPQHF.

The chain has TRBV27 and TRBJ2-3, with D perhaps matching TRBD1 or TRBD2 (5 bases each). V lost 6 bases, J lost 2 bases, and 12 bases lay in between. The CDR3 spans 14 residues. Germline CDR1 is MNHEY and CDR2 is SMNVEV (reference sequence). The DNA of the CDR3 is TGTGCCAGCAGCAATACCGGGACCACAGATACGCAGTATTTT. As protein: CASSNTGTTDTQYF.

V usage is TRBV19 and J usage is TRBJ2-3, with D tentatively TRBD2 (6 bases). V gave up 9 bases and J gave up 3 bases, with 22 bases separating them. The CDR3 loop spans 16 amino acids. Germline CDR1 LNHDA, CDR2 SQIVND (reference sequence). CDR3 coding DNA: TGTGCCAGGGGGGGAAGACGGACTCTAGGGACAGATACGCAGTATTTT. Translation: CARGGRRTLGTDTQYF. The whole variable domain, remainder taken from reference TRBV19 and TRBJ2-3, is DGGITQSPKYLFRKEGQNVTLSCEQNLNHDAMYWYRQDPGQGLRLIYYSQIVNDFQKGDIAEGYSVSREKKESFPLTVTSAQKNPTAFYLCARGGRRTLGTDTQYFGPGTRLTVL.

V gene TRBV5-1 combines with J gene TRBJ1-2; 11 nucleotides agree with TRBD1. With 4 bases clipped from V and 8 bases from J, the junction kept 10 bases outside the gene matches. In germline, CDR1 is SGHRS, CDR2 YFSETQ. The CDR3 length is 15 residues. CDR3 DNA: TGCGCCAGCAGCCTGGCGGGGGGGACAGGGGGAGGCTACACCTTC. The encoded protein is CASSLAGGTGGGYTF.

The gene calls are TRBV6-5 and TRBJ1-1; D not resolved. CDR1 is MNHEY, CDR2 SVGAGI, per germline. CDR3 size: 13 residues. Trimming cost V 5 bases and J 5 bases, with 12 bases left between them. CDR3 bases: TGTGCCAGCAGTCCTTCGGGTAGGACTGAAGCTTTCTTT. Amino acid sequence: CASSPSGRTEAFF.

Only a few counts were recorded for this clone. The chain is built from TRBV19 and TRBJ1-4; tentatively, D is TRBD1 (6 bases). Trimming removed 6 bases from V and 4 bases from J, with 15 bases in between. In germline, CDR1 is LNHDA, CDR2 SQIVND (reference sequence). CDR3 length: 15 residues. DNA for the CDR3: TGTGCCAGTAGGCAGGGGTTTTGGGATAATGAAAAACTGTTTTTT. Translation: CASRQGFWDNEKLFF.

The count of this clone is one. The V call is TRBV6-6, the J call TRBJ2-7, with D perhaps given as TRBD1 or TRBD2 (5 bases each). The germline V gene encodes CDR1 MNHNY and CDR2 SVGAGI (reference sequence). The germline V and J ends were trimmed by 0 bases and 4 bases, with 16 bases remaining between them. The CDR3 extends over 16 amino acids. This chain's CDR3 is CASSYSLRGPRYEQYF. Written as DNA, the CDR3 is TGTGCCAGCAGTTACTCGTTGAGGGGCCCTAGGTACGAGCAGTACTTC.

This CDR3 reads CASVNGAEAFF. CDR3 DNA: TGTGCTAGTGTGAACGGGGCTGAAGCTTTCTTT. The chain carries TRBV12-5 and TRBJ1-1; no firm D call. V lost 7 bases and J 6 bases, leaving 9 bases between the germline ends. Germline CDR1 is LGHNT and CDR2 is FRNRAP. The CDR3 is 11 residues long.

The genes are TRBV7-2 and TRBJ1-2, with D perhaps TRBD1 (6 bases). CDR1 and CDR2 (germline): SGHTA, FQGNSA. V was clipped by 0 bases and J by 4 bases, with 6 bases between them. The CDR3 length is 13 residues. Here the CDR3 reads CASSLAGGYGYTF. DNA for the CDR3: TGTGCCAGCAGCTTAGCAGGGGGCTATGGCTACACCTTC.

The CDR3 protein is CSGGHMGGRTQYF. The CDR3 nucleotides are TGCAGCGGGGGCCACATGGGGGGTAGGACCCAGTACTTC. The V call is TRBV29-1, the J call TRBJ2-5; tentative D call: TRBD2 (6 bases). Trimming cost V 7 bases and J 7 bases, with 19 bases left between them. The germline gives CDR1 SQVTM, CDR2 ANQGSEA. This CDR3 is 13 amino acids long. The whole variable domain, remainder taken from reference TRBV29-1 and TRBJ2-5, is SAVISQKPSRDICQRGTSLTIQCQVDSQVTMMFWYRQQPGQSLTLIATANQGSEATYESGFVIDKFPISRPNLTFSTLTVSNMSPEDSSIYLCSGGHMGGRTQYFGPGTRLLVL.

The chain links TRBV20-1 to TRBJ2-7; weak D call: TRBD1 (6 bases). The germline CDR1 and CDR2 sequences are DFQATT and SNEGSKA (reference sequence). Trimming removed 5 bases from V and 3 bases from J, with 8 bases in between. There are 11 residues in the CDR3. The CDR3 loop reads CSAQQGYEQYF. CDR3 in DNA: TGCAGTGCTCAACAGGGCTACGAGCAGTACTTC.

V usage is TRBV6-1 and J usage is TRBJ1-2, with 10 bases matching TRBD1. Trimming took 6 bases from V and 8 from J; bases not matched to a gene: 12. Germline V gene lookup returns CDR1 MNHNS and CDR2 SASEGT. The CDR3 contains 15 residues. The CDR3 DNA sequence: TGTGCCAGCAGACCCAAGGGGACAGGGGCCTCGGGCTACACCTTC. Translated: CASRPKGTGASGYTF.

The CDR3, as DNA: TGTGCCACCGGTATTCGTGGGGGTCCCTACAATGAGCAGTTCTTC. Its translation is CATGIRGGPYNEQFF. V usage is TRBV19 and J usage is TRBJ2-1; D tentatively reads TRBD1 or TRBD2 (5 bases each). Trimming took 10 bases from V and 2 from J, leaving 18 bases between them. CDR1 is LNHDA, CDR2 SQIVND, per germline (reference sequence). The CDR3 sequence is 15 residues long.

Notes on this clone: No conserved phenylalanine or tryptophan is present at the end of the CDR3, so a read error is the likely explanation. No DNA is shown, since the ends of the CDR3 on it are uncertain; the CDR3 is the one TCRdb lists. The chain links TRBV7-9 to TRBJ1-3; the table's D call of TRBD1 was not tested on the DNA. The germline V gene encodes CDR1 SEHNR and CDR2 FQNEAQ (reference sequence). The CDR3 contains 11 residues when both ends are counted. CDR3 residues: CASSPGQGVRV.

A remark on this clone: Sequence at one end of the junction differs from germline and may be a read error. The chain joins TRBV5-4 to TRBJ1-4, with no clear D. This CDR3 has 15 residues. Germline V gives CDR1 SGHNT, CDR2 YYREEE (reference sequence). For the CDR3, the DNA is TGCGCCAGCAGCCAAGAGAGACAACTTAATGAAAAACTGTTTTTT. This sequence encodes CASSQERQLNEKLFF.

This chain connects TRBV15 to TRBJ1-5; 10 positions match TRBD1. From germline, CDR1 is LNHNV and CDR2 YYDKDF (reference sequence). The junction had 14 bases not matched to a gene; V was cut back by 2 bases and J by 7 bases. There are 18 residues in the CDR3. The CDR3 sequence is CATSRLTGTGVSWQPQHF. DNA of the CDR3: TGTGCCACCAGCAGATTGACCGGGACAGGGGTCTCGTGGCAGCCCCAGCATTTT.

This clone was observed once. CDR3 amino acids: CASSEQGNTEAFF. The CDR3 DNA follows: TGTGCCAGCAGTGAACAGGGGAACACTGAAGCTTTCTTT. J is TRBJ1-1 and V is TRBV2; TRBD1 might be the D (5 bases). Germline loops: CDR1 SNHLY, CDR2 FYNNEI. V lost 2 bases and J lost 1, with 5 bases in between. This CDR3 spans 13 amino acids.

The rearrangement links TRBV19 to TRBJ2-1; 7 nucleotides align to TRBD2. Germline lookup yields CDR1 LNHDA and CDR2 SQIVND (reference sequence). The length of the CDR3 is 14 residues. The J segment lost 6 bases and the V segment lost 7 bases, leaving 9 bases of the junction unmatched. The CDR3 coding sequence is TGTGCCAGTAATATGGGGGGGTGGTTCAATGAGCAGTTCTTC. This encodes CASNMGGWFNEQFF. Full variable domain (remainder filled in from reference TRBV19 and TRBJ2-1): DGGITQSPKYLFRKEGQNVTLSCEQNLNHDAMYWYRQDPGQGLRLIYYSQIVNDFQKGDIAEGYSVSREKKESFPLTVTSAQKNPTAFYLCASNMGGWFNEQFFGPGTRLTVL.

The chain employs TRBV9 and TRBJ1-2; 10 bases align to TRBD1. This CDR3 spans 14 amino acids. Trimming cost V 4 bases and J 7 bases; bases outside gene matches: 7. CDR1 is SGDLS and CDR2 is YYNGEE in the germline V gene. CDR3 region: CASSTRQGATGYTF. In nucleotides, the CDR3 is TGTGCCAGCAGCACAAGACAGGGGGCGACTGGCTACACCTTC.

This clone was recorded a few times. The chain recombines TRBV6-6 with TRBJ2-7, with 8 positions matching TRBD2. CDR1 and CDR2 (germline): MNHNY, SVGAGI (reference sequence). V was clipped by 6 bases and J by 3 bases; unmatched bases: 4. The CDR3 is 13 amino acids. The CDR3 bases are TGTGCCAGCAGGACGGGGGGGAGCTACGAGCAGTACTTC. Its protein is CASRTGGSYEQYF.

This chain joins TRBV18 and TRBJ2-7, with 11 bases lining up with TRBD1. This CDR3 spans 15 amino acids. From germline, CDR1 is KGHSH and CDR2 LQKENI. V trimming: 3 bases; J trimming: 4 bases; junction bases outside the gene matches: 5. The CDR3 protein is CASSPGTGGRYEQYF. CDR3 in DNA: TGTGCCAGCTCACCCGGGACAGGGGGTCGGTACGAGCAGTACTTC.

The rearrangement joins TRBV30 to TRBJ2-6, with a tentative D call TRBD2 (5 bases). Germline-derived CDR1 and CDR2 are GTSNPN and SVGIG (reference sequence). The length of the CDR3 is 17 residues. V was trimmed by 3 bases and J by 0 bases, leaving 15 bases between them. The CDR3 bases are TGTGCCTGGAGGAGGGCGGTTACATACTCTGGGGCCAACGTCCTGACTTTC. Translated: CAWRRAVTYSGANVLTF.

This chain links TRBV7-9 with TRBJ1-2; 7 bases align to TRBD1. The CDR3 sequence is 14 residues long. Germline CDR1 and CDR2: SEHNR and FQNEAQ (reference sequence). Trimming took 3 bases from V and 3 from J; bases not matched to a gene: 4. In DNA, the CDR3 is TGTGCCAGCAGCTTGAGGGGGCCTGACTATGGCTACACCTTC. Protein sequence: CASSLRGPDYGYTF.